This T cell receptor beta chain was profiled in a study of neurological immune-mediated disorders. In this sample, this clonotype turned up many times. TCRdb re-analysed the 5' RACE reads in MiXCR, keeping a single row per CDR3 protein. Among 65,000 to 90,000 distinct CDR3 sequences listed, about 5.2% were seen once. The source material was PBMCs. This clonotype was sampled from a woman aged 25 to 39 with multiple sclerosis.

The CDR3 bases are TGCGCCAGCAGCACCGGACTAGCGGGAAACAATGAGCAGTTCTTC. It translates to CASSTGLAGNNEQFF. This chain links TRBV5-1 with TRBJ2-1, with TRBD2 identical over 12 bases. The CDR3 runs 15 residues. The junction had 4 bases not matched to a gene; V was cut back by 4 bases and J by 5 bases. Germline CDR1 and CDR2: SGHRS and YFSETQ. The variable domain in full, with the rest retrieved from reference TRBV5-1 and TRBJ2-1, is KAGVTQTPRYLIKTRGQQVTLSCSPISGHRSVSWYQQTPGQGLQFLFEYFSETQRNKGNFPGRFSGRQFSNSRSEMNVSTLELGDSALYLCASSTGLAGNNEQFFGPGTRLTVL.